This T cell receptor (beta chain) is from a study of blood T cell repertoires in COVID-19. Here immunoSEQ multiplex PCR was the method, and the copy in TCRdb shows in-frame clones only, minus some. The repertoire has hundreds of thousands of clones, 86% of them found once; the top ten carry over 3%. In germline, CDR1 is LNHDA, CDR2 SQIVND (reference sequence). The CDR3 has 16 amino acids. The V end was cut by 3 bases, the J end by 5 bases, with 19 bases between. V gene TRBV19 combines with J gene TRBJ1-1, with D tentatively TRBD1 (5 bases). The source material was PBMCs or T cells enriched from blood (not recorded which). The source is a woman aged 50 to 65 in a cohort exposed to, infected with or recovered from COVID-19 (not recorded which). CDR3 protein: CASSMEGLGMGTEAFF. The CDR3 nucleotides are TGTGCCAGTAGTATGGAGGGGCTGGGTATGGGAACTGAAGCTTTCTTT.